Here is one TCR beta chain with its context. Antigen specificity is unknown. Assay used: immunoSEQ multiplex PCR; TCRdb lists only in-frame clones, some missing. This sample yields 20,000 to 30,000 clones, of which over 70% are seen a single time; roughly 20% belongs to the top ten. The V end lost 1 base, the J end lost 2 bases, and 14 bases lay between the germline ends. The germline CDR1 and CDR2 sequences are LGHNA and YNFKEQ. The CDR3 sequence is 16 residues long. Expansion of antigen-specific CD4+ T cells with viral peptide pools was carried out by the ViraFEST assay before sequencing. When about ten days of culture had elapsed, CD4+ T cells were isolated. Every participant took two doses of the BNT162b2 or mRNA-1273 vaccine. Previously uninfected by SARS-CoV-2, the vaccine recipients also showed negative nucleocapsid antibodies. The sample originates from a study of vaccination effects on CD4 cells after COVID-19.

Notes on the study in general: Just 1 of 255 vaccine-induced clones in healthy recipients was cross-reactive.

The sequencing used CD4+ T cells from PBMCs cultured with HCoV-NL63 spike peptides, collected after COVID-19 vaccination. This sequence was found in a human donor who received a COVID-19 vaccine. The J gene is TRBJ1-2, the V gene TRBV4-2, with D possibly being TRBD1 (5 bases). The DNA of the CDR3 is TGTGCCAGCAGCCAAGCCCACCAGGGACTCAACTATGGCTACACCTTC. Its protein product is CASSQAHQGLNYGYTF.